One and the same sample provided the 20 T cell receptor beta chains below, sequenced in a study of human T cells and chemical hapten exposure. Whole blood that had not been fractionated was the source of extracted total RNA. TCRdb redid the calling of the 5' RACE reads with MiXCR, one entry per CDR3 protein. The sample carries fewer than 150,000 distinct CDR3 sequences, around 20% recorded once. Receptor source: a human donor in good health.

This clonotype was detected a few times. The DNA of the CDR3 is TGTGCAAGTCGCTTAGGCGGGAGCACCGGGGAGCTGTTTTTT. Translation gives CASRLGGSTGELFF. The rearrangement links TRBV12-2 to TRBJ2-2. TRBV12-2 is annotated as a pseudogene. The CDR3 sequence is 14 residues long.

This clonotype showed up just a few times. The genes are TRBV29-1 and TRBJ1-6, with D perhaps TRBD1 (5 bases). Trimming took off 6 bases at V and 5 bases at J, with 11 bases between the two ends. The germline gives CDR1 SQVTM, CDR2 ANQGSEA. This CDR3 spans 13 amino acids. CDR3 in amino acids: CSVGTADNSPLHF. The CDR3 DNA follows: TGCAGCGTCGGGACGGCAGATAATTCACCCCTCCACTTT.

This clonotype was counted only a few times. This chain joins TRBV11-2 and TRBJ2-7; a possible D gene is TRBD1 (5 bases). The V end lost 3 bases, the J end lost 2 bases, and 14 bases lay between the germline ends. Germline CDR1 is SGHAT and CDR2 is FQNNGV. The CDR3 covers 15 residues. CDR3 region: CASSFGPTEAYEQYF. The DNA for the CDR3 is TGTGCCAGCAGCTTCGGCCCGACAGAGGCCTACGAGCAGTACTTC.

J is TRBJ2-6 and V is TRBV27; D might be TRBD1 (6 bases). V was pared by 6 bases and J by 0 bases, with 12 bases between. This CDR3 has 16 amino acids. CDR1 is MNHEY and CDR2 is SMNVEV in the germline V gene (reference sequence). The DNA for the CDR3 is TGTGCCAGCAGCAAGGACAGCGGCTCTGGGGCCAACGTCCTGACTTTC. It specifies CASSKDSGSGANVLTF.

This clonotype came up a few times. The chain combines TRBV4-1 with TRBJ2-3, with 15 bases identical to TRBD2. CDR3 size: 18 residues. The germline V gene has CDR1 MGHRA and CDR2 YSYEKL. The trim removed 3 bases at V and 4 bases at J, leaving 8 bases unmatched. CDR3 in amino acids: CASSQVGTSGRISDTQYF. The CDR3 bases are TGCGCCAGCAGCCAGGTCGGGACTAGCGGGAGGATATCAGATACGCAGTATTTT.

The sample holds a few counts of this clonotype. The chain uses TRBV5-6 and TRBJ2-7; unclear D gene. The V end was cut by 0 bases, the J end by 2 bases, with 6 bases between. The germline CDR1 and CDR2 sequences are SGHDT and YYEEEE. This CDR3 contains 13 residues. The CDR3 DNA sequence: TGTGCCAGCAGCTTGGGAGTACCCTACGAGCAGTACTTC. This gives the protein CASSLGVPYEQYF. The full variable domain, with the rest looked up from reference TRBV5-6 and TRBJ2-7, is DAGVTQSPTHLIKTRGQQVTLRCSPKSGHDTVSWYQQALGQGPQFIFQYYEEEERQRGNFPDRFSGHQFPNYSSELNVNALLLGDSALYLCASSLGVPYEQYFGPGTRLTVT.

This clonotype was counted only a few times. The rearrangement links TRBV19 to TRBJ2-5; TRBD1 is a possible D gene (5 bases). The CDR3 extends over 14 amino acids. Per germline, CDR1 LNHDA and CDR2 SQIVND (reference sequence). V gave up 4 bases and J gave up 1 base, with 10 bases separating them. CDR3 amino acids: CASSTRRGQETQYF. In DNA form, the CDR3 reads TGTGCCAGTAGTACTCGAAGGGGCCAAGAGACCCAGTACTTC.

This clonotype was counted ten times or more. V is TRBV20-1 and J is TRBJ2-7, with 7 bases fitting TRBD2. Germline V gene sequence: CDR1 DFQATT, CDR2 SNEGSKA (reference sequence). CDR3 size: 17 residues. The ends lost 0 bases at V and 2 bases at J; junction bases unmatched: 13. The CDR3 here is CSARDSVVGLLPYEQYF. The CDR3 DNA reads as TGCAGTGCTAGAGATAGTGTGGTGGGACTACTTCCCTACGAGCAGTACTTC.

This clonotype has a handful of counts. The chain has TRBV5-1 and TRBJ2-7; perhaps TRBD2 as D (6 bases). The germline V gene encodes CDR1 SGHRS and CDR2 YFSETQ. Trimming pared 0 bases from V and 5 bases from J, leaving 15 bases between. CDR3 size: 15 residues. The CDR3 DNA follows: TGCGCCAGCAGCTTGGGAGGGAGGAGGCTAGACGAGCAGTACTTC. Its translation is CASSLGGRRLDEQYF.

V and J are TRBV7-9 and TRBJ2-1; 11 nucleotides match TRBD1. Trimming took 0 bases from V and 11 from J; bases not matched to a gene: 3. The CDR3 extends over 14 amino acids. CDR1 is SEHNR, CDR2 FQNEAQ, per germline (reference sequence). CDR3 protein: CASSLAGQGAKQFF. The DNA for the CDR3 is TGTGCCAGCAGCTTAGCCGGACAGGGGGCAAAGCAGTTCTTC.

This chain links TRBV14 with TRBJ2-7; the D gene could be TRBD1 or TRBD2 (5 bases each). The CDR3 extends over 15 amino acids. The ends were cut back, 4 bases at V and 3 bases at J, with 16 bases in the middle. Germline CDR1 reads SGHDN; CDR2 reads FVKESK. The CDR3 loop reads CASSPQTALDYEQYF. In DNA, the CDR3 is TGTGCCAGCAGCCCTCAGACAGCACTAGACTACGAGCAGTACTTC. The full variable domain, its missing parts supplied by reference TRBV14 and TRBJ2-7, is EAGVTQFPSHSVIEKGQTVTLRCDPISGHDNLYWYRRVMGKEIKFLLHFVKESKQDESGMPNNRFLAERTGGTYSTLKVQPAELEDSGVYFCASSPQTALDYEQYFGPGTRLTVT.

This clonotype was seen a handful of times. This rearrangement joins TRBV5-1 to TRBJ2-5; D unresolved. CDR1 is SGHRS and CDR2 is YFSETQ in the germline V gene. Trimming stripped 0 bases from V and 1 base from J, with 10 bases between. The CDR3 contains 15 residues. The CDR3, as DNA: TGCGCCAGCAGCTTGGCCGGCGTTACCCAAGAGACCCAGTACTTC. This codes for CASSLAGVTQETQYF.

This clonotype occurred a few times. The chain couples TRBV7-2 to TRBJ1-1, with TRBD1 matching over 10 bases. The V segment lost 2 bases and the J segment 5 bases; nucleotides outside the gene matches: 8. CDR1 is SGHTA, CDR2 FQGNSA, per germline. The CDR3 has 16 residues. The CDR3 sequence: CASSLLVGTGATEAFF. In DNA form, the CDR3 reads TGTGCCAGCAGCTTATTAGTTGGGACAGGGGCTACTGAAGCTTTCTTT.

The gene calls are TRBV30 and TRBJ1-1, with D tentatively TRBD1 (5 bases). Germline CDR1 reads GTSNPN; CDR2 reads SVGIG (reference sequence). The V gene lost 1 base and the J gene lost 11 bases, with 14 bases spanning the gap. The CDR3 has 12 residues. CDR3 sequence: CAWSANGHEAFF. CDR3 bases: TGTGCCTGGAGTGCAAACGGACACGAGGCTTTCTTT.

This chain joins TRBV7-2 and TRBJ2-7, with 7 bases lining up with TRBD1. CDR1 and CDR2 from the germline V gene are SGHTA and FQGNSA. The CDR3 is 14 residues long. V lost 1 base and J lost 0; bases outside the gene matches: 0. The CDR3 region has the DNA TGTGCCAGCAGCTTAGACAGGGGCTCCTACGAGCAGTACTTC. Its translation is CASSLDRGSYEQYF.

The chain recombines TRBV4-1 with TRBJ1-6; the match to TRBD1 covers 7 bases. From germline, CDR1 is MGHRA and CDR2 YSYEKL. After removal of 1 base from V and 0 bases from J, the junction contained 0 bases not matched to a gene. The CDR3 consists of 16 residues. The CDR3, as DNA: TGCGCCAGCAGCCAAGGACAGGGCTCCTATAATTCACCCCTCCACTTT. Translated: CASSQGQGSYNSPLHF.

This chain links TRBV4-1 with TRBJ2-6, with a possible D match to TRBD2 (7 bases). Germline V gene data show CDR1 as MGHRA and CDR2 as YSYEKL. V was shortened by 4 bases and J by 2 bases, with 12 bases between the two germline ends. This CDR3 has 16 residues. As DNA, the CDR3 is TGCGCCAGCAGCCCCTCGGGGGGCGCTGGGGCCAACGTCCTGACTTTC. It yields the protein CASSPSGGAGANVLTF.

The chain uses TRBV10-2 and TRBJ1-2; D is unclear. The CDR3 is made up of 13 amino acids. Per the germline V gene, CDR1 is WSHSY and CDR2 is SAAADI. V was clipped by 8 bases and J by 5 bases, with 15 bases between them. The CDR3 here is CASSTLARYGYTF. The CDR3 bases are TGCGCCAGCTCGACGCTGGCTAGGTATGGCTACACCTTC.

The chain carries TRBV5-1 and TRBJ2-2; 8 nucleotides match TRBD1. CDR1 and CDR2 (germline): SGHRS, YFSETQ. The V gene end was trimmed by 5 bases and the J gene end by 7 bases; junction bases not matched to a gene: 10. The CDR3 is 15 residues long. In DNA, the CDR3 is TGCGCCAGCAGTCCTGGACAGGGTAGTTACGGGGAGCTGTTTTTT. This translates into CASSPGQGSYGELFF.

Only a few counts were recorded for this clonotype. CDR3: CSARAAQVYEQYF. The CDR3 DNA sequence: TGCAGTGCTAGAGCAGCTCAAGTCTACGAGCAGTACTTC. This chain uses TRBV20-1 with TRBJ2-7; D is uncertain. V dropped 1 base and J dropped 3 bases, with 10 bases sitting between them. The CDR3 covers 13 residues. Germline CDR1 and CDR2: DFQATT and SNEGSKA (reference sequence).